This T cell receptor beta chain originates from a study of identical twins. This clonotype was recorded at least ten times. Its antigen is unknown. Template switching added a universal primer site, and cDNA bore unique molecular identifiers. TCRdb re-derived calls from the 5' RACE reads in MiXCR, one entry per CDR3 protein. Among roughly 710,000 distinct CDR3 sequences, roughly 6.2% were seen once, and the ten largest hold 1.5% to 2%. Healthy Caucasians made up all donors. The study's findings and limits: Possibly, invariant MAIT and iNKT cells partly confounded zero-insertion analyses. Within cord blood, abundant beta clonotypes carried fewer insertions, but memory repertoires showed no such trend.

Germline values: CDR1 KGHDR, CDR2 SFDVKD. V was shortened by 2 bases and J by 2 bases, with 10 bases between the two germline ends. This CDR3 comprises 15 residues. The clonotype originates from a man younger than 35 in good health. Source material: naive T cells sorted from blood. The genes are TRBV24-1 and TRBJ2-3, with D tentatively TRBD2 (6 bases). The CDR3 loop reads CATSDWDSFTDTQYF. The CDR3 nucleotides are TGTGCCACCAGTGATTGGGACTCCTTCACAGATACGCAGTATTTT.